The rows below give T cell receptor beta chains drawn from one sample of a study of blood T cell repertoires in COVID-19. Some clones are missing from TCRdb's copy, which holds only in-frame ones; the method was immunoSEQ multiplex PCR. Of around 200,000 clones in the sample, around 88% were seen once. Source material: peripheral blood. Receptor source: a woman aged 50 to 60 with acute or convalescent COVID-19. Both conserved end residues are part of each CDR3. The order of the fields is V gene, J gene, CDR3 length, clone size, D gene, CDR3 DNA, CDR3 protein. The D gene is left open where the match is weak. Size values are once, few and many counts, or a class for expanded clones, and some rows have none.

V gene: TRBV27
J gene: TRBJ2-3
CDR3 length: 17
clone size: NA
D gene: TRBD2
CDR3 DNA: TGTGCCAGCACCAGAGTTGGGATAGCGGGAATCACAGATACGCAGTATTTT
CDR3 protein: CASTRVGIAGITDTQYF

V gene: TRBV29-1
J gene: TRBJ2-3
CDR3 length: 15
clone size: NA
D gene: TRBD2
CDR3 DNA: TGCAGCGTTGAGGTTGGGCGGGAGATCGCAGATACGCAGTATTTT
CDR3 protein: CSVEVGREIADTQYF

V gene: TRBV3-1/TRBV3-2
J gene: TRBJ2-1
CDR3 length: 16
clone size: NA
D gene: NA
CDR3 DNA: TGTGCCAGCTCACGAGGCTTCGACTACCTCTACAATGAGCAGTTCTTC
CDR3 protein: CASSRGFDYLYNEQFF

V gene: TRBV24-1
J gene: TRBJ2-1
CDR3 length: 13
clone size: few
D gene: NA
CDR3 DNA: TGTGCCACCAGTGCCTACAGTTACAATGAGCAGTTCTTC
CDR3 protein: CATSAYSYNEQFF

V gene: TRBV10-1
J gene: TRBJ2-7
CDR3 length: 16
clone size: NA
D gene: TRBD1
CDR3 DNA: TGCGCCAGCGGGGACAGGGGTCGCTCACCGTTCTACGAGCAGTACTTC
CDR3 protein: CASGDRGRSPFYEQYF

V gene: TRBV28
J gene: TRBJ2-7
CDR3 length: 12
clone size: NA
D gene: NA
CDR3 DNA: TGTGCCAGCAGTCCCCGGACAGACGAGCAGTACTTC
CDR3 protein: CASSPRTDEQYF

V gene: TRBV5-1
J gene: TRBJ2-7
CDR3 length: 13
clone size: once
D gene: NA
CDR3 DNA: TGCGCCAGCAGCTTGGCCACACCAAAGGAGCAGTACTTC
CDR3 protein: CASSLATPKEQYF

V gene: TRBV29-1
J gene: TRBJ2-7
CDR3 length: 12
clone size: NA
D gene: NA
CDR3 DNA: TGCAGCGGTTCATGGGGGCTGGGCGAGCAGTACTTC
CDR3 protein: CSGSWGLGEQYF

V gene: TRBV18
J gene: TRBJ1-6
CDR3 length: 14
clone size: NA
D gene: NA
CDR3 DNA: TGTGCCAGCTCACCAGGGGGCGAAAATTCACCCCTCCACTTT
CDR3 protein: CASSPGGENSPLHF

V gene: TRBV27
J gene: TRBJ2-2
CDR3 length: 15
clone size: NA
D gene: TRBD2
CDR3 DNA: TGTGCCAGCTTCTCCGGGACTACGAACACCGGGGAGCTGTTTTTT
CDR3 protein: CASFSGTTNTGELFF

V gene: TRBV6-5
J gene: TRBJ1-1
CDR3 length: 13
clone size: NA
D gene: NA
CDR3 DNA: TGTGCCAGCAACCCCCCGGGATCGGCTGAAGCTTTCTTT
CDR3 protein: CASNPPGSAEAFF

V gene: TRBV30
J gene: TRBJ2-7
CDR3 length: 13
clone size: NA
D gene: NA
CDR3 DNA: TGTGCCTGGAGTGCAGGGCCCGCCGGCGAGCAGTACTTC
CDR3 protein: CAWSAGPAGEQYF

V gene: TRBV19
J gene: TRBJ2-2
CDR3 length: 15
clone size: once
D gene: NA
CDR3 DNA: TGTGCCAGCAAACCGGGACAAAAGAACACCGGGGAGCTGTTTTTT
CDR3 protein: CASKPGQKNTGELFF

V gene: TRBV6-2/TRBV6-3
J gene: TRBJ2-7
CDR3 length: 13
clone size: NA
D gene: NA
CDR3 DNA: TGTGCCAGCAGTCCCGGGGTCCCCTACGAGCAGTACTTC
CDR3 protein: CASSPGVPYEQYF

V gene: TRBV7-3
J gene: TRBJ2-2
CDR3 length: 15
clone size: NA
D gene: NA
CDR3 DNA: TGTGCCAGCAGCTTGGGGGACTTTCTCACCGGGGAGCTGTTTTTT
CDR3 protein: CASSLGDFLTGELFF

V gene: TRBV3-1/TRBV3-2
J gene: TRBJ2-2
CDR3 length: 13
clone size: NA
D gene: TRBD2
CDR3 DNA: TGTGCCAGCAGCCCTCCGGGGGGCGGGGAGCTGTTTTTT
CDR3 protein: CASSPPGGGELFF

V gene: TRBV19
J gene: TRBJ2-3
CDR3 length: 14
clone size: NA
D gene: NA
CDR3 DNA: TGTGCCAGTAGTAATCTCCAGGGTACAGATACGCAGTATTTT
CDR3 protein: CASSNLQGTDTQYF

V gene: TRBV5-1
J gene: TRBJ1-5
CDR3 length: 14
clone size: NA
D gene: NA
CDR3 DNA: TGCGCCAGCAGCTTGTTAGGGGGCAATCAGCCCCAGCATTTT
CDR3 protein: CASSLLGGNQPQHF

V gene: TRBV19
J gene: TRBJ2-7
CDR3 length: 15
clone size: NA
D gene: NA
CDR3 DNA: TGTGCCAGTAGTATTACCGGTTCCTCGGGTCGGGGGCAGTACTTC
CDR3 protein: CASSITGSSGRGQYF

V gene: TRBV18
J gene: TRBJ2-3
CDR3 length: 18
clone size: NA
D gene: TRBD2
CDR3 DNA: TGTGCCAGCTCACCATTTCCGGGACTAGCGGGTCCGGTGGATACGCAGTATTTT
CDR3 protein: CASSPFPGLAGPVDTQYF

V gene: TRBV27
J gene: TRBJ1-1
CDR3 length: 15
clone size: NA
D gene: NA
CDR3 DNA: TGTGCCAGCAGTTTATGGGGGGGCGTTAAAACTGAAGCTTTCTTT
CDR3 protein: CASSLWGGVKTEAFF

V gene: TRBV13
J gene: TRBJ2-1
CDR3 length: 14
clone size: NA
D gene: NA
CDR3 DNA: TGTGCCAGCAGCTCGGGGGTTTCCTACAATGAGCAGTTCTTC
CDR3 protein: CASSSGVSYNEQFF

V gene: TRBV7-8
J gene: TRBJ2-7
CDR3 length: 15
clone size: NA
D gene: TRBD1
CDR3 DNA: TGTGCCAGCAGCAGGGCCGGGACAGAAATCGACGAGCAGTACTTC
CDR3 protein: CASSRAGTEIDEQYF

V gene: TRBV6-5
J gene: TRBJ1-5
CDR3 length: 14
clone size: NA
D gene: TRBD1
CDR3 DNA: TGTGCCACGGAAAAGACAGGGGGGAATCAGCCCCAGCATTTT
CDR3 protein: CATEKTGGNQPQHF

V gene: TRBV29-1
J gene: TRBJ2-2
CDR3 length: 13
clone size: NA
D gene: NA
CDR3 DNA: TGCAGCGTTGTAGCAGCGCTCACCGGGGAGCTGTTTTTT
CDR3 protein: CSVVAALTGELFF

V gene: TRBV6-6
J gene: TRBJ2-7
CDR3 length: 16
clone size: NA
D gene: TRBD2
CDR3 DNA: TGTGCCAGCAGTTACTCGACTAGCGGGAGTTCCTACGAGCAGTACTTC
CDR3 protein: CASSYSTSGSSYEQYF

V gene: TRBV9
J gene: TRBJ2-3
CDR3 length: 18
clone size: once
D gene: TRBD2
CDR3 DNA: TGTGCCAGCAGCGTAGAAGGGACTAGCGGGAGGAAAACAGATACGCAGTATTTT
CDR3 protein: CASSVEGTSGRKTDTQYF

V gene: TRBV10-1
J gene: TRBJ2-2
CDR3 length: 16
clone size: NA
D gene: NA
CDR3 DNA: TGCGCCAGCAGTGATGGCCAGCGGGTTTTCACCGGGGAGCTGTTTTTT
CDR3 protein: CASSDGQRVFTGELFF

V gene: TRBV9
J gene: TRBJ1-4
CDR3 length: 15
clone size: once
D gene: NA
CDR3 DNA: TGTGCCAGCAGCGCCCATCCAGGGTTTAATGAAAAACTGTTTTTT
CDR3 protein: CASSAHPGFNEKLFF

V gene: TRBV19
J gene: TRBJ2-2
CDR3 length: 15
clone size: NA
D gene: NA
CDR3 DNA: TGTGCCAGTAGTATAGTCCGCGGGAATACCGGGGAGCTGTTTTTT
CDR3 protein: CASSIVRGNTGELFF

V gene: TRBV5-8
J gene: TRBJ1-3
CDR3 length: 15
clone size: NA
D gene: NA
CDR3 DNA: TGTGCCAGCAGCTTGGACGGCGGCTCTGGAAACACCATATATTTT
CDR3 protein: CASSLDGGSGNTIYF

V gene: TRBV30
J gene: TRBJ2-1
CDR3 length: 14
clone size: NA
D gene: TRBD1
CDR3 DNA: TGTGCCTGGAGTGACAGGGGGAGAACAGATGAGCAGTTCTTC
CDR3 protein: CAWSDRGRTDEQFF

V gene: TRBV5-4
J gene: TRBJ2-7
CDR3 length: 17
clone size: NA
D gene: TRBD2
CDR3 DNA: TGTGCCAGCAGCTTGGCCGGACTAGCGGGAGGGTTATACGAGCAGTACTTC
CDR3 protein: CASSLAGLAGGLYEQYF

V gene: TRBV10-3
J gene: TRBJ1-1
CDR3 length: 11
clone size: NA
D gene: NA
CDR3 DNA: TGTGCCATCAGTGATAATACTGAAGCTTTCTTT
CDR3 protein: CAISDNTEAFF

V gene: TRBV5-8
J gene: TRBJ2-2
CDR3 length: 16
clone size: NA
D gene: NA
CDR3 DNA: TGTGCCAGCAGCTCCCCTGCCGGGACAAACACCGGGGAGCTGTTTTTT
CDR3 protein: CASSSPAGTNTGELFF

V gene: TRBV19
J gene: TRBJ2-1
CDR3 length: 14
clone size: few
D gene: NA
CDR3 DNA: TGTGCCAGTAGTATGATAGAGGGTAGCGATGAGCAGTTCTTC
CDR3 protein: CASSMIEGSDEQFF

V gene: TRBV27
J gene: TRBJ2-1
CDR3 length: 17
clone size: NA
D gene: TRBD1
CDR3 DNA: TGTGCCAGCAGCTACAGGGGGCGGGGGTTGACCTACAATGAGCAGTTCTTC
CDR3 protein: CASSYRGRGLTYNEQFF

V gene: TRBV10-1
J gene: TRBJ2-3
CDR3 length: 15
clone size: NA
D gene: TRBD2
CDR3 DNA: TGCGCCAGCAGTGAGTCTGGCGGGAGGGGGGATACGCAGTATTTT
CDR3 protein: CASSESGGRGDTQYF

V gene: TRBV12-5
J gene: TRBJ2-1
CDR3 length: 21
clone size: NA
D gene: TRBD2
CDR3 DNA: TGTGCTAGTGGTACGGGACTAGCGGGAATGCGGGTCGGTGGGGGCTACAATGAGCAGTTCTTC
CDR3 protein: CASGTGLAGMRVGGGYNEQFF

V gene: TRBV29-1
J gene: TRBJ1-1
CDR3 length: 11
clone size: once
D gene: NA
CDR3 DNA: TGCAGCGTTGAAGAGGGACTCGAAGCTTTCTTT
CDR3 protein: CSVEEGLEAFF

V gene: TRBV2
J gene: TRBJ1-5
CDR3 length: 13
clone size: few
D gene: NA
CDR3 DNA: TGTGCCAGCAAGGGGGACGGGAATCAGCCCCAGCATTTT
CDR3 protein: CASKGDGNQPQHF

V gene: TRBV6-5
J gene: TRBJ2-5
CDR3 length: 16
clone size: NA
D gene: TRBD2
CDR3 DNA: TGTGCCAGCAGTTACCCCCGTCCGGGCGGGGGAGAGACCCAGTACTTC
CDR3 protein: CASSYPRPGGGETQYF

V gene: TRBV2
J gene: TRBJ2-1
CDR3 length: 13
clone size: NA
D gene: TRBD2
CDR3 DNA: TGTGCCAGCAGCCGGGACTACCCAGGAGAGCAGTTCTTC
CDR3 protein: CASSRDYPGEQFF

V gene: TRBV6-5
J gene: TRBJ2-7
CDR3 length: 14
clone size: NA
D gene: NA
CDR3 DNA: TGTGCCAGCAGTTACTTGGCTGGGGGCGACGAGCAGTACTTC
CDR3 protein: CASSYLAGGDEQYF

V gene: TRBV7-3
J gene: TRBJ1-6
CDR3 length: 13
clone size: NA
D gene: NA
CDR3 DNA: TGTGCCAGCAGCCTAATCAGGGATTCACCCCTCCACTTT
CDR3 protein: CASSLIRDSPLHF

V gene: TRBV28
J gene: TRBJ2-7
CDR3 length: 16
clone size: NA
D gene: TRBD1
CDR3 DNA: TGTGCCAGCAGTAGCCCCGGGACAGACTCGTCCTACGAGCAGTACTTC
CDR3 protein: CASSSPGTDSSYEQYF

V gene: TRBV5-1
J gene: TRBJ2-2
CDR3 length: 15
clone size: NA
D gene: NA
CDR3 DNA: TGCGCCAGCAGCTTTGGAGGCCAGAACACCGGGGAGCTGTTTTTT
CDR3 protein: CASSFGGQNTGELFF

V gene: TRBV10-2
J gene: TRBJ2-7
CDR3 length: 17
clone size: NA
D gene: TRBD2
CDR3 DNA: TGCGCCAGCAGCTCAGGACTAGCGGGAGGGCCGAGGTACGAGCAGTACTTC
CDR3 protein: CASSSGLAGGPRYEQYF